The 8 T cell receptor beta chains reported below all come from one sample, sequenced in a study of graft-versus-host responses after intestinal transplantation. This table comes from immunoSEQ multiplex PCR, and its TCRdb copy is limited to in-frame clones, with some not included. Found here are 100,000 to 120,000 clones, 85% to 95% of them singletons; the top ten hold 0.5% to 0.6%. Their antigens are not known. The specimen comprised unstimulated CD8+ T cells sorted from spleen or lymph node cells, sampled before intestinal transplant. The receptors shown here come from a human donor who received an intestinal transplant.

J is TRBJ2-7 and V is TRBV19, with a possible D match to TRBD1 (5 bases). V was clipped by 5 bases and J by 5 bases, with 13 bases between them. Germline lookup yields CDR1 LNHDA and CDR2 SQIVND (reference sequence). The CDR3 spans 13 residues. The CDR3 sequence is CASSLQVSNEQYF. CDR3 nucleotide sequence: TGTGCCAGTAGTCTACAGGTTTCGAACGAGCAGTACTTC. Filled out from reference TRBV19 and TRBJ2-7, the complete variable domain reads DGGITQSPKYLFRKEGQNVTLSCEQNLNHDAMYWYRQDPGQGLRLIYYSQIVNDFQKGDIAEGYSVSREKKESFPLTVTSAQKNPTAFYLCASSLQVSNEQYFGPGTRLTVT.

The genes are TRBV5-6 and TRBJ2-2, with D perhaps matching TRBD1 or TRBD2 (5 bases each). CDR3 length: 13 residues. Germline V lookup: CDR1 SGHDT, CDR2 YYEEEE. V dropped 3 bases and J dropped 3 bases, with 6 bases sitting between them. CDR3 coding DNA: TGTGCCAGCAGCTGGGGACACACCGGGGAGCTGTTTTTT. This codes for CASSWGHTGELFF.

In the case of this clone: This sample includes further DNA sequences coding for the same CDR3. CDR3 DNA sequence: TGTGCCAGCAGTTTAGGCCCAACTTACAATGAGCAGTTCTTC. It is translated as CASSLGPTYNEQFF. The genes are TRBV27 and TRBJ2-1, with D unclear. The CDR3 spans 14 residues. The V gene lost 2 bases and the J gene lost 4 bases, with 9 bases spanning the gap. CDR1 and CDR2 from the germline V gene are MNHEY and SMNVEV (reference sequence).

This rearrangement joins TRBV28 to TRBJ1-5, with D maybe TRBD1 (5 bases). V lost 5 bases to trimming and J lost 2 bases, with 13 bases between them. The CDR3 runs to 15 residues. The germline V gene has CDR1 MDHEN and CDR2 SYDVKM. The CDR3 sequence is CASSPGLRGNQPQHF. For the CDR3, the DNA is TGTGCCAGCAGTCCAGGCCTCAGGGGCAATCAGCCCCAGCATTTT.

The chain combines TRBV29-1 with TRBJ2-1; 9 bases map to TRBD2. The CDR3 spans 14 residues. Germline-derived CDR1 and CDR2 are SQVTM and ANQGSEA. The ends lost 7 bases at V and 7 bases at J; junction bases unmatched: 11. CDR3 sequence reads: CSARGGRAGNEQFF. The CDR3 nucleotides are TGCAGCGCCCGGGGCGGGAGGGCCGGGAATGAGCAGTTCTTC.

CDR3 amino acids: CSARTSGSAYEQYF. DNA for the CDR3: TGCAGCGCCCGGACTAGCGGGAGTGCATACGAGCAGTACTTC. The V and J genes are TRBV29-1 and TRBJ2-7, with 13 bases matching TRBD2. CDR1 is SQVTM, CDR2 ANQGSEA, per germline. V was pared by 7 bases and J by 4 bases, with 7 bases of the junction left unmatched. The length of the CDR3 is 14 residues.

V is TRBV7-3 and J is TRBJ1-1; TRBD1 is a possible D gene (5 bases). Trimming took 1 base from V and 5 from J, leaving 14 bases between them. Germline V gene lookup returns CDR1 SGHTA and CDR2 FQGTGA. This CDR3 is 15 amino acids long. CDR3 DNA: TGTGCCAGCAGCTTAATGCAGGGTGAGATGACTGAAGCTTTCTTT. Translated, it gives CASSLMQGEMTEAFF.

The table lists this clone with a count of one. The genes are TRBV2 and TRBJ2-2, with a tentative D call TRBD1 (6 bases). Germline assignment: CDR1 SNHLY and CDR2 FYNNEI. There are 18 residues in the CDR3. V was shortened by 2 bases and J by 6 bases, with 22 bases between the two germline ends. The CDR3 DNA follows: TGTGCCAGCAGTGAACCGAACCAGGGGTCCCCTAAATCCGGGGAGCTGTTTTTT. Protein sequence: CASSEPNQGSPKSGELFF.